The T cell receptor (beta chain) described here comes from a study of identical twins. General study findings and limits: There was more out-of-frame TCR alpha sharing in monozygotic twins than models estimated.

Trimming shortened V by 2 bases and J by 8 bases, and 13 bases separated the two germline ends. The germline V gene has CDR1 LNHNV and CDR2 YYDKDF (reference sequence). The CDR3 is 15 amino acids. This clonotype was found many times. Its cognate antigen is unknown. TCRdb redid the calling of the 5' RACE reads with MiXCR, one entry per CDR3 protein. The profile shows some 710,000 distinct CDR3 sequences, around 5.7% of them singletons. The sequence was obtained from a man between 18 and 29 years old in good health. The chain recombines TRBV15 with TRBJ1-6; perhaps TRBD1 as D (6 bases). Sequencing was carried out using naive T cells sorted from blood. The CDR3: CATSRTNRVDSPLHF. DNA for the CDR3: TGTGCCACCAGCAGAACGAACAGGGTAGATTCACCCCTCCACTTT.